The 6 T cell receptor beta chains given below trace back to one sample, sequenced in a study of blood T cell repertoires in COVID-19. The table came from immunoSEQ multiplex PCR; TCRdb's copy has only in-frame clones and leaves some out. The repertoire holds roughly 200,000 clones, with approximately 86% as singletons. Material for sequencing was PBMCs or T cells enriched from blood (not recorded which). These receptor sequences come from a woman aged 60-70 years with acute COVID-19.

The chain recombines TRBV5-8 with TRBJ2-3; D is unresolved. The V end lost 0 bases, the J end lost 0 bases, and 8 bases lay between the germline ends. Germline values: CDR1 SGHTS, CDR2 YDEGEE. The CDR3 spans 15 residues. DNA for the CDR3: TGTGCCAGCAGCTTGGCTAACCCTAGCACAGATACGCAGTATTTT. Amino acid sequence: CASSLANPSTDTQYF.

The rearrangement joins TRBV7-9 to TRBJ1-2; 8 nucleotides agree with TRBD1. The trim removed 5 bases at V and 8 bases at J, leaving 10 bases unmatched. CDR1 and CDR2 from the germline V gene are SEHNR and FQNEAQ (reference sequence). The CDR3 length is 14 residues. CDR3 DNA: TGTGCCAGCAGCGACGGACAGGGAGAGTTCGGCTACACCTTC. Amino acid sequence: CASSDGQGEFGYTF.

The J gene is TRBJ2-5, the V gene TRBV6-1; tentative D call: TRBD2 (7 bases). V was pared by 3 bases and J by 1 base, with 9 bases between. The length of the CDR3 is 14 residues. Germline values: CDR1 MNHNS, CDR2 SASEGT. CDR3 DNA sequence: TGTGCCAGCAGTGAGGGGGGGCCCCAAGAGACCCAGTACTTC. This encodes CASSEGGPQETQYF.

The chain employs TRBV18 and TRBJ2-3, with 9 bases matching TRBD2. The CDR3 runs 16 residues. J was trimmed by 5 bases and V by 3 bases; bases with no gene match: 9. Germline CDR1 KGHSH, CDR2 LQKENI. Here the CDR3 reads CASSPSSGVRGDTQYF. In DNA form, the CDR3 reads TGTGCCAGCTCACCTTCTAGCGGGGTGAGGGGAGATACGCAGTATTTT.

V and J are TRBV6-6 and TRBJ2-5; 12 bases map to TRBD1. Trimming at V came to 6 bases and at J to 5 bases, leaving 10 bases not matched to a gene. Per germline, CDR1 MNHNY and CDR2 SVGAGI (reference sequence). This CDR3 is 16 amino acids long. In DNA, the CDR3 is TGTGCCAGCAGCAGGGACAGGGGGCAGGTGCGCGAGACCCAGTACTTC. Its protein is CASSRDRGQVRETQYF.

The chain has TRBV10-3 and TRBJ2-1, with 12 bases matching TRBD1. The CDR3 contains 13 residues. The junction had 5 bases not matched to a gene; V was cut back by 10 bases and J by 7 bases. CDR1 ENHRY and CDR2 SYGVKD come from the germline V gene. CDR3 region: CATAGQGANEQFF. CDR3 nucleotides: TGTGCCACCGCGGGACAGGGGGCGAATGAGCAGTTCTTC.